The clone carrying this TCR beta chain has more than one count but fewer than ten. After constant-region reverse-primer amplification, full-length variable regions underwent semi-nested PCR with Nested Universal Primer A. TCRdb re-called the 5' RACE reads through MiXCR, storing one row per CDR3 protein. The profile shows fewer than 13,000 distinct CDR3 sequences, approximately 17% of them singletons. Cells sorted as Tregs were CD4+, CD25+ and CD127-/low. The sample consisted of Tregs sorted from a lymph node. The receptor was derived from a female donor with breast cancer.

The CDR3 loop reads CASSEAREGADTQYF. The CDR3 DNA reads TGTGCCAGCAGCGAGGCTAGGGAAGGAGCAGATACGCAGTATTTT. This rearrangement joins TRBV5-4 to TRBJ2-3; D unclear. Trimming took 4 bases from V and 4 from J, leaving 16 bases between them. Germline CDR1 reads SGHNT; CDR2 reads YYREEE (reference sequence). The CDR3 covers 15 residues.